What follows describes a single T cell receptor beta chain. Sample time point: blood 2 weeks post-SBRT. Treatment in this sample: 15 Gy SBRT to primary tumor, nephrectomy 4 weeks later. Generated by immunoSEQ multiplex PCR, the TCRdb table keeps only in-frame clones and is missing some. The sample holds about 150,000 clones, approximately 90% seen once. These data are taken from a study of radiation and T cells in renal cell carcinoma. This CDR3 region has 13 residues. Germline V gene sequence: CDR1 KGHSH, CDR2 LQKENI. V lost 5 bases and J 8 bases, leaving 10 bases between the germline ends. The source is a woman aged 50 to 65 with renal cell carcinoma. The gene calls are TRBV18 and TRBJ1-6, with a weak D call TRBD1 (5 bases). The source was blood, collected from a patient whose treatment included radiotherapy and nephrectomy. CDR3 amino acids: CASSSGLDSPLHF. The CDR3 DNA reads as TGTGCCAGCTCATCAGGGTTGGATTCACCCCTCCACTTT.